A selection of T cell receptor beta chains follows, all from one sample in a study of T-cell memory formation after mild COVID-19. TCRdb ran MiXCR on the 5' RACE reads and lists one entry per CDR3 protein. The profile shows around 250,000 distinct CDR3 sequences, approximately 9% of them singletons. Sequencing was carried out using PBMCs or a T cell subset sorted from them (not recorded which). All receptors derive from a man between 18 and 29 years old who had mild COVID-19 (a few samples of this study predate the infection). Cell type and time point are not known. The CDR3 runs from the conserved cysteine through the conserved F or W. The order of the fields is V gene, clone size, J gene, D gene, CDR3 protein, CDR3 DNA. D genes are given only for firm matches. The size entry is marked missing in some rows and otherwise reads once, few, many or a size class.

TRBV6-2/TRBV6-3	NA	TRBJ1-1	NA	CASSWANTEAFF	TGTGCCAGCAGTTGGGCGAACACTGAAGCTTTCTTT
TRBV12-3/TRBV12-4	NA	TRBJ1-4	NA	CASNAQRNEKLFF	TGTGCCAGCAATGCACAGCGAAATGAAAAACTGTTTTTT
TRBV9	NA	TRBJ2-3	TRBD1	CASSVEAWTGGFTDTQYF	TGTGCCAGCAGCGTAGAGGCTTGGACAGGGGGCTTTACAGATACGCAGTATTTT
TRBV9	NA	TRBJ2-5	NA	CASSALEETQYF	TGTGCCAGCAGCGCCCTAGAAGAGACCCAGTACTTC
TRBV4-1	NA	TRBJ2-3	NA	CASSFHPGSLTDTQYF	TGCGCCAGCAGCTTTCACCCAGGGTCCTTGACAGATACGCAGTATTTT
TRBV4-2	NA	TRBJ2-1	NA	CASSQDTEQFF	TGTGCCAGCAGCCAAGATACTGAGCAGTTCTTC
TRBV12-3/TRBV12-4	many	TRBJ2-5	NA	CASSQRRLPLKTQYF	TGTGCCAGCAGCCAGCGACGGCTACCTCTGAAGACCCAGTACTTC
TRBV9	few	TRBJ2-3	NA	CASSVAHGGTQYF	TGTGCCAGCAGCGTAGCCCACGGCGGTACGCAGTATTTT
TRBV5-1	NA	TRBJ1-2	NA	CASSPNRFGAYYGYTF	TGCGCCAGCAGCCCCAATCGGTTCGGAGCTTACTATGGCTACACCTTC
TRBV11-2	many	TRBJ2-5	NA	CASSLAPQWLGETQYF	TGTGCCAGCAGCTTAGCCCCCCAGTGGTTAGGGGAGACCCAGTACTTC
TRBV20-1	many	TRBJ2-1	TRBD1	CSAPRTGTFYNEQFF	TGCAGTGCTCCCCGGACAGGGACTTTCTACAATGAGCAGTTCTTC
TRBV6-4	few	TRBJ1-2	NA	CASSADGGWYGYTF	TGTGCCAGCAGTGCGGACGGGGGTTGGTATGGCTACACCTTC
TRBV24-1	NA	TRBJ2-5	TRBD1	CATSTGTGGGETQYF	TGTGCCACCAGTACCGGGACAGGGGGTGGAGAGACCCAGTACTTC
TRBV20-1	many	TRBJ1-1	TRBD1	CSASGGGQMNTEAFF	TGCAGTGCTAGCGGGGGGGGACAGATGAACACTGAAGCTTTCTTT
TRBV4-3	NA	TRBJ2-1	NA	CASSPYRGYEQFF	TGCGCCAGCAGCCCCTACCGGGGTTATGAGCAGTTCTTC
TRBV7-9	NA	TRBJ1-3	NA	CASSFPLSTIYF	TGTGCCAGCAGCTTCCCCCTTAGCACCATATATTTT
TRBV6-5	NA	TRBJ2-7	NA	CASSPNPGPKGGNEQYF	TGTGCCAGCAGCCCCAACCCCGGGCCTAAAGGAGGAAACGAGCAGTACTTC
TRBV12-3/TRBV12-4	few	TRBJ1-6	TRBD1	CASSLEGARNSPLHF	TGTGCCAGCAGTTTAGAGGGGGCTAGGAATTCACCCCTCCACTTT
TRBV20-1	many	TRBJ1-2	NA	CSARYRGYYGYTF	TGCAGTGCTAGATATCGGGGCTACTATGGCTACACCTTC
TRBV25-1	few	TRBJ2-7	NA	CASSEWGRYEQYF	TGTGCCAGCAGTGAATGGGGGAGATACGAGCAGTACTTC
TRBV5-1	NA	TRBJ2-1	NA	CASSFISGGYNEQFF	TGCGCCAGCAGCTTCATATCCGGGGGCTACAATGAGCAGTTCTTC
TRBV7-3	few	TRBJ2-1	TRBD2	CASSPAGGTYNEQFF	TGTGCCAGCAGCCCGGCGGGGGGGACCTACAATGAGCAGTTCTTC
TRBV7-8	NA	TRBJ2-5	NA	CASSLVPGYQETQYF	TGTGCCAGCAGCTTAGTGCCGGGGTACCAAGAGACCCAGTACTTC
TRBV28	few	TRBJ2-5	NA	CASRPALQETQYF	TGTGCCAGCCGGCCAGCCTTACAAGAGACCCAGTACTTC
TRBV7-2	few	TRBJ2-7	NA	CASSPQPWRGSYEQYF	TGTGCCAGCAGCCCACAACCCTGGCGCGGGTCCTACGAGCAGTACTTC
TRBV5-4	NA	TRBJ1-1	NA	CASSFGSRDTEAFF	TGTGCCAGCAGCTTCGGCTCTCGAGACACTGAAGCTTTCTTT
TRBV10-3	NA	TRBJ1-5	TRBD1	CAISEARQGSSNQPQHF	TGTGCCATCAGTGAGGCCCGACAGGGGAGTAGCAATCAGCCCCAGCATTTT
TRBV10-2	few	TRBJ2-7	NA	CASSTAGMEGQYF	TGCGCCAGCAGTACCGCAGGGATGGAGGGGCAGTACTTC
TRBV24-1	few	TRBJ2-3	NA	CATSAPGDTQYF	TGTGCCACCAGTGCCCCGGGAGATACGCAGTATTTT
TRBV7-9	NA	TRBJ2-5	TRBD1	CASSGQARKSETQYF	TGTGCCAGCAGCGGACAGGCGAGGAAGTCAGAGACCCAGTACTTC
TRBV3-1	few	TRBJ1-5	NA	CASSQGSHQPQHF	TGTGCCAGCAGCCAAGGATCCCACCAGCCCCAGCATTTT
TRBV7-9	few	TRBJ2-1	NA	CASSLALSFQGNEQFF	TGTGCCAGCAGCTTAGCGTTGTCCTTCCAGGGCAATGAGCAGTTCTTC
TRBV9	NA	TRBJ2-4	NA	CASSEQSGQAKNIQYF	TGTGCCAGCAGCGAACAGTCGGGCCAAGCCAAAAACATTCAGTACTTC
TRBV6-2/TRBV6-3	few	TRBJ1-1	TRBD1	CASRKDRAAMNTEAFF	TGTGCCAGCAGGAAAGACAGGGCAGCAATGAACACTGAAGCTTTCTTT
TRBV6-5	NA	TRBJ1-6	NA	CASRVNEGIHSPLHF	TGTGCCAGCAGGGTCAATGAGGGGATTCATTCACCCCTCCACTTT
TRBV11-2	NA	TRBJ2-1	NA	CASSLDRWKEQFF	TGTGCCAGCAGCTTAGATCGGTGGAAGGAGCAGTTCTTC
TRBV4-2	NA	TRBJ1-1	NA	CASSQDLYQNTEAFF	TGTGCCAGCAGCCAAGACTTGTACCAGAACACTGAAGCTTTCTTT
TRBV6-5	many	TRBJ1-5	TRBD1	CASSPRTGGYSNQPQHF	TGTGCCAGCAGTCCCAGGACAGGGGGCTATAGCAATCAGCCCCAGCATTTT
TRBV5-1	many	TRBJ2-7	TRBD2	CASSPLGGEQYF	TGCGCCAGCAGCCCCCTGGGGGGGGAGCAGTACTTC
TRBV24-1	few	TRBJ2-1	NA	CATSDPRRGNEQFF	TGTGCCACCAGTGATCCTAGGCGAGGGAATGAGCAGTTCTTC
TRBV12-3/TRBV12-4	once	TRBJ1-1	NA	CASTSWNTEAFF	TGTGCCAGCACTTCTTGGAACACTGAAGCTTTCTTT
TRBV18	few	TRBJ1-3	NA	CASSQPPGRSSGNTIYF	TGTGCCAGCTCTCAACCCCCGGGACGGAGCTCTGGAAACACCATATATTTT
TRBV19	NA	TRBJ2-5	TRBD2	CASSTREGTQETQYF	TGTGCCAGTAGTACTCGGGAGGGAACCCAAGAGACCCAGTACTTC
TRBV6-5	NA	TRBJ2-3	NA	CASSYSRLGSKDTQYF	TGTGCCAGCAGTTACTCCCGACTTGGTTCTAAGGATACGCAGTATTTT
TRBV18	NA	TRBJ2-1	NA	CASSPSGGQAYNEQFF	TGTGCCAGCTCACCGTCCGGGGGCCAAGCTTACAATGAGCAGTTCTTC
TRBV6-5	NA	TRBJ2-7	TRBD1	CASSYATTGPYEQYF	TGTGCCAGCAGTTACGCCACGACAGGGCCGTACGAGCAGTACTTC
TRBV4-1	few	TRBJ2-5	NA	CASSQDGRLFQETQYF	TGCGCCAGCAGCCAAGATGGTCGACTGTTCCAAGAGACCCAGTACTTC
TRBV29-1	few	TRBJ1-1	NA	CSVTDGGRENTEAFF	TGCAGCGTTACTGACGGGGGCAGAGAGAACACTGAAGCTTTCTTT
TRBV11-2	NA	TRBJ1-2	NA	CASSATRSGYTF	TGTGCCAGCAGCGCGACACGTTCGGGCTACACCTTC
TRBV5-1	many	TRBJ1-2	NA	CASSLDNWVLGQSDGYTF	TGCGCCAGCAGCTTGGATAACTGGGTACTGGGCCAGAGCGATGGCTACACCTTC